The T cell receptor beta chain described here comes from a study of blood T cell repertoires in COVID-19. Study in general: T cells, B-cell-depleted T cells, or PBMCs supplied cDNA or gDNA.

CDR3 size: 12 residues. Trimming took off 7 bases at V and 6 bases at J, with 14 bases between the two ends. Germline V gene data show CDR1 as SGDLS and CDR2 as YYNGEE. Sequenced by immunoSEQ multiplex PCR; TCRdb stores in-frame clones only, minus some. Of some 100,000 clones listed, 85% are singletons. The genes are TRBV9 and TRBJ2-7, with D tentatively TRBD2 (6 bases). Specimen: peripheral blood. This clonotype was obtained from a human donor in a cohort sampled during active COVID-19. CDR3: CASSAGPSEQYF. The CDR3 DNA follows: TGTGCCAGCTCGGCGGGGCCCTCCGAGCAGTACTTC.